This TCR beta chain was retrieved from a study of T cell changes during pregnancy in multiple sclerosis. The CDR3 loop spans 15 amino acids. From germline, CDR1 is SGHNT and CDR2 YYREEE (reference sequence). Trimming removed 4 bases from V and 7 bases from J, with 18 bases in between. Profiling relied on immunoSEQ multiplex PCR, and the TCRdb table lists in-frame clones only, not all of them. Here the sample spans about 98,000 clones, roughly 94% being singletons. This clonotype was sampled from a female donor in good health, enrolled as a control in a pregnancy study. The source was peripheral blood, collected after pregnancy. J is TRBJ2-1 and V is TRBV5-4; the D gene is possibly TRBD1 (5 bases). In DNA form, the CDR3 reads TGTGCCAGCAGCCCTCAGGTCGGCGACAGAAATGAGCAGTTCTTC. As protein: CASSPQVGDRNEQFF.